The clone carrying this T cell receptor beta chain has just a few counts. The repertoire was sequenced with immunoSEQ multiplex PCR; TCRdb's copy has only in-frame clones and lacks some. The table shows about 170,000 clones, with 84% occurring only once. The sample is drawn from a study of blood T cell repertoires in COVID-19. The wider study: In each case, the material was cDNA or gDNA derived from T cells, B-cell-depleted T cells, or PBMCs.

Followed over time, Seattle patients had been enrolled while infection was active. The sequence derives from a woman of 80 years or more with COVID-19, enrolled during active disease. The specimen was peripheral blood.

CDR3 protein: CASSPQQGIELFF. In nucleotides, the CDR3 is TGTGCCAGCAGTCCGCAACAGGGTATAGAACTGTTTTTT. The chain uses TRBV6-5 and TRBJ1-4; D perhaps matches TRBD1 (6 bases). V was clipped by 5 bases and J by 12 bases, with 16 bases between them. Per germline, CDR1 MNHEY and CDR2 SVGAGI. This CDR3 region has 13 residues.